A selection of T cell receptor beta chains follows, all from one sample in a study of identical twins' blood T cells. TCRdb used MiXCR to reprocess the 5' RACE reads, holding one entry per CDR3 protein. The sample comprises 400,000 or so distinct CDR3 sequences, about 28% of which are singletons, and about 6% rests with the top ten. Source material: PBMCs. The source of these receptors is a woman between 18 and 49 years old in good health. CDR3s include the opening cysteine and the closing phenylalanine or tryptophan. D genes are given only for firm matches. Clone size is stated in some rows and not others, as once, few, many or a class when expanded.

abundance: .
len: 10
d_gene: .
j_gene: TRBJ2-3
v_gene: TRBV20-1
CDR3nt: TGCAGTGCGCATCTAGATACGCGGTATTTT
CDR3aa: CSAHLDTRYF

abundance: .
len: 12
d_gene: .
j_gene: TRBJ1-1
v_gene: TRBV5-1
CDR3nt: TGCGCCAGCGGGCGCGGGGGGGCCGAGGCTTTCTTT
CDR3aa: CASGRGGAEAFF

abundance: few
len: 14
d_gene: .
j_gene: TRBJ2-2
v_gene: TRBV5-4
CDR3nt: TGTGCCAGCAGGACGACGGGGAGAGCCGGGGAGCTGTTTTTT
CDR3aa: CASRTTGRAGELFF

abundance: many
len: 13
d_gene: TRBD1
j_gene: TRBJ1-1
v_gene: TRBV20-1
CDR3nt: TGCAGTGCTACTGGACAGGGGCACACTGAAGCTTTCTTT
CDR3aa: CSATGQGHTEAFF

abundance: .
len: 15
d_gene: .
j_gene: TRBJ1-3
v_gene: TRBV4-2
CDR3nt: TGTGCCAGCAGCCAAGACGTAGTGGAGGGAAACACCATATATTTT
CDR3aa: CASSQDVVEGNTIYF

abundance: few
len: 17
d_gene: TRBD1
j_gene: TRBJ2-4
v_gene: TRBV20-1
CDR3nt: TGCAGTGCTAGGCCTTCCGACAGGGGGGGGACCAAAAACATTCAGTACTTC
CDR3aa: CSARPSDRGGTKNIQYF

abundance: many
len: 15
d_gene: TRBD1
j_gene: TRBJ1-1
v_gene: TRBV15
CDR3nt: TGTGCCACCAGCAGAGTCAGAGACAGGGCCACTGAAGCTTTCTTT
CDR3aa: CATSRVRDRATEAFF

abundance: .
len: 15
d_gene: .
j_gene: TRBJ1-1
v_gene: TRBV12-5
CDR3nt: TGTGCTAGTGGTTCCTTATCCACAGGGAGCACTGAAGCTTTCTTT
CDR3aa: CASGSLSTGSTEAFF

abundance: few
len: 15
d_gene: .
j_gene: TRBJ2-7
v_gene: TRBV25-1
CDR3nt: TGTGCCAGCAGTGAACAGGGACAAGTCTCCTACGAGCAGTACTTC
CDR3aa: CASSEQGQVSYEQYF

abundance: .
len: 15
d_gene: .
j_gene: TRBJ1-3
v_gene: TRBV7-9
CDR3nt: TGTGCCAGCAGCTTAGGCCGGTTCTCTGGAAACACCATATATTTT
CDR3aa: CASSLGRFSGNTIYF

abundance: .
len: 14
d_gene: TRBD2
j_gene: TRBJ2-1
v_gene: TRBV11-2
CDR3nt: TGTGCCAGCACGAGAACTAGCGGTGCAGATGAGCAGTTCTTC
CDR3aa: CASTRTSGADEQFF

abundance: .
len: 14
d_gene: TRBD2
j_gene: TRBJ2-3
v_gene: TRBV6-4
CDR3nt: TGTGCCAGCAGTGACGGACTAGATGCAGATACGCAGTATTTT
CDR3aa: CASSDGLDADTQYF

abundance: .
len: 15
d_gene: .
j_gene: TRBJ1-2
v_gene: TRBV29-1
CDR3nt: TGCAGCGTTGACGACCTAACAGGTCTCATCTATGGCTACACCTTC
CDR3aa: CSVDDLTGLIYGYTF

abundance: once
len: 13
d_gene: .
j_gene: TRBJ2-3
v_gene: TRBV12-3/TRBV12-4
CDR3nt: TGTGCCAGCAGAAAGACGAACACAGATACGCAGTATTTT
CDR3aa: CASRKTNTDTQYF

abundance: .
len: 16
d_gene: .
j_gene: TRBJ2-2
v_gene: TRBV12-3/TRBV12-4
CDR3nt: TGTGCCAGCATGCCTCACACAGGGGACTCCACCGGGGAGCTGTTTTTT
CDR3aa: CASMPHTGDSTGELFF

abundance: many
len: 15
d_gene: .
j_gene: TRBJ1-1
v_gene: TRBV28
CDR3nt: TGTGCCAGCAGTTTCCCCGGGACGGGGAACACTGAAGCTTTCTTT
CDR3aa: CASSFPGTGNTEAFF

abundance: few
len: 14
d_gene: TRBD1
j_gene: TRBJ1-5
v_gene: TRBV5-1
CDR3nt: TGTGCCAGCAGCTTCGGACAGGGAGGGCAGCCCCAGCATTTT
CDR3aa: CASSFGQGGQPQHF

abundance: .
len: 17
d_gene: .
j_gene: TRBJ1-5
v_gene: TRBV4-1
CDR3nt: TGCGCCAGCAGCCAAGTTGTGACGGGAAGAGACAATCAGCCCCAGCATTTT
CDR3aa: CASSQVVTGRDNQPQHF

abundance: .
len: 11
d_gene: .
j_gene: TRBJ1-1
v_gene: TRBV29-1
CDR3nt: TGCAGCGTTTTTTCGAACACTGAAGCTTTCTTT
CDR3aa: CSVFSNTEAFF

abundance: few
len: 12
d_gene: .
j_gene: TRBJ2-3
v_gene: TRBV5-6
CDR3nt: TGTGCCAGCGGAACAGCCACAGATACGCAGTATTTT
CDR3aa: CASGTATDTQYF

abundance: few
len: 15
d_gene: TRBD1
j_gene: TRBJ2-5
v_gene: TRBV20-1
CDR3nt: TGCAGTGCTAGAGGATTCAGGGGGCGAGAAGAGACCCAGTACTTC
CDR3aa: CSARGFRGREETQYF

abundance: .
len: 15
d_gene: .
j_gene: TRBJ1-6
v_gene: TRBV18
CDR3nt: TGTGCCAGCTCACCACCGGGACGGCTAAATTCACCCCTCCACTTT
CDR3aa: CASSPPGRLNSPLHF

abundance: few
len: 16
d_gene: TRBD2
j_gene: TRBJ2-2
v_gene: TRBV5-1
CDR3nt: TGCGCCAGCAGCACGGGACTAGCGGCGAACACCGGGGAGCTGTTTTTT
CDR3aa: CASSTGLAANTGELFF

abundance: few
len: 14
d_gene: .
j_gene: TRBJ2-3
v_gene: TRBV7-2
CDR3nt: TGTGCCAGCAGGGAGCGGTATAGCACAGATACGCAGTATTTT
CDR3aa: CASRERYSTDTQYF

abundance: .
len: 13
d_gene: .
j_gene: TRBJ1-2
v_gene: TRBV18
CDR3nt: TGTGCCAGCTCACCATCGCGGGGGAGCGGCTACACCTTC
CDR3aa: CASSPSRGSGYTF

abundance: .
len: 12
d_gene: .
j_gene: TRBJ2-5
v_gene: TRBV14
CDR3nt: TGTGCCAGCAGCCACCAGTGGGAGACCCAGTACTTC
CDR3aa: CASSHQWETQYF

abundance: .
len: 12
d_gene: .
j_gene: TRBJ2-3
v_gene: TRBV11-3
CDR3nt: TGTGCCAGCAGCTTTACTTCAGATACGCAGTATTTT
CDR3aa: CASSFTSDTQYF

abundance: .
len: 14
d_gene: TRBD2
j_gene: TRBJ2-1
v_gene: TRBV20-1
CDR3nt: TGCAGTGCCTCGCTAGCGGGAGGACGACTTGAGCAGTTCTTC
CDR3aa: CSASLAGGRLEQFF

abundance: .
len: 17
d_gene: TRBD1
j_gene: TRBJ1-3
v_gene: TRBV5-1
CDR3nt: TGCGCCAGCAGCTTGGTTCCAGGGGGCTCCTCCGGAAACACCATATATTTT
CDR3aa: CASSLVPGGSSGNTIYF

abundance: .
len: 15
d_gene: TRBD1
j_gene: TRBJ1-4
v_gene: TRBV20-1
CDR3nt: TGCAGTGTTTTGGTTCCGGGACAGGGGTTTGAAAAACTGTTTTTT
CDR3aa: CSVLVPGQGFEKLFF

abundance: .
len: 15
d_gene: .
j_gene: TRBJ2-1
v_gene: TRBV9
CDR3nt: TGTGCCAGCAGCGTAACCAGCGGATTCTACAATGAGCAGTTCTTC
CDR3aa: CASSVTSGFYNEQFF

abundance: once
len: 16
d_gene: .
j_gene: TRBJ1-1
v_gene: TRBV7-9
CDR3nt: TGTGCCAGCAGCTTAGCGCCCCAGGGACTGAACACTGAAGCTTTCTTT
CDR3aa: CASSLAPQGLNTEAFF

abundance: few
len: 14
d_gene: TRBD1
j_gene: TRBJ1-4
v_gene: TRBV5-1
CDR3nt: TGCGCCAGCAGCTCGGGACAGGGAGATGAAAAACTGTTTTTT
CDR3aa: CASSSGQGDEKLFF

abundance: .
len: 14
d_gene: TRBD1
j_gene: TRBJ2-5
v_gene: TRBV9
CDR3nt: TGTGCCAGCAGCGCGACAGGGGATATGGAGACCCAGTACTTC
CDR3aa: CASSATGDMETQYF

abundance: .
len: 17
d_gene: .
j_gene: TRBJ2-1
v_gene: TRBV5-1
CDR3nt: TGCGCCAGCAGCTTGTTGGGGCTGGACAGCTCCTACAATGAGCAGTTCTTC
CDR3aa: CASSLLGLDSSYNEQFF

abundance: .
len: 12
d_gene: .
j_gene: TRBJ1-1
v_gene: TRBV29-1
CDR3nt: TGCAGCGTTGTTGGGGGCGGGTCGGAAGCTTTCTTT
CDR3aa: CSVVGGGSEAFF

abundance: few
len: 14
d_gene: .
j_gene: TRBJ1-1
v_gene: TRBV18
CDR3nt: TGTGCCAGCTCACCAGCGGCGGTGAACACTGAAGCTTTCTTT
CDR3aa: CASSPAAVNTEAFF

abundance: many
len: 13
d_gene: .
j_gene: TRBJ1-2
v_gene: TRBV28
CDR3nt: TGTGCCAGCAGTAAGGCAGGGCATTATGGCTACACCTTC
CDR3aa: CASSKAGHYGYTF

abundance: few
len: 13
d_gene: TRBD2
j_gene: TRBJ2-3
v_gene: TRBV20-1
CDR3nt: TGCAGTGCTTCTGGACTAGCGGGAGATACGCAGTATTTT
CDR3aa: CSASGLAGDTQYF

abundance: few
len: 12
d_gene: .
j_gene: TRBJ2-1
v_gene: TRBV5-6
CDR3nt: TGTGCCAGCAGCTTCTCCGAAGGGGAGCAGTTCTTC
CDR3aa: CASSFSEGEQFF

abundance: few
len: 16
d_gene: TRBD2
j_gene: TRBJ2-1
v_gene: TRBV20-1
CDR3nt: TGCAGTGCTACGGACACTAGCGGGGCGTCCTACAATGAGCAGTTCTTC
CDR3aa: CSATDTSGASYNEQFF

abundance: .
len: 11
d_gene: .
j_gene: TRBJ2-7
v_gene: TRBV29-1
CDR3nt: TGCAGCGTTTATGGAACCTACGAGCAGCACTTC
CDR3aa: CSVYGTYEQHF

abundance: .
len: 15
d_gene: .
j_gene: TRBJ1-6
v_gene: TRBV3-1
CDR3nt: TGTGCCAGCAGCCAATCGGTGTCGATAAATTCACCCCTCCACTTT
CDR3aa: CASSQSVSINSPLHF

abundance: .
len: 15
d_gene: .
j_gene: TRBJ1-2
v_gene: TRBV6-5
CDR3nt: TGTGCCAGCAGTTACAGGCCCTCCGCCTTCTATGGCTACACCTTC
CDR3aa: CASSYRPSAFYGYTF

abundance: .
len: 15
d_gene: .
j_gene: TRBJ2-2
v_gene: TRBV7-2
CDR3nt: TGTGCCAGCAGCTTTTCGCCGGCAGGCACCGTGGAGCTGTTTTTT
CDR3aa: CASSFSPAGTVELFF

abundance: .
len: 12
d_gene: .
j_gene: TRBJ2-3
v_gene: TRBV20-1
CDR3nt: TGCAGTGTCTCTAAGGGCACAGATACGCAGTATTTT
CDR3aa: CSVSKGTDTQYF

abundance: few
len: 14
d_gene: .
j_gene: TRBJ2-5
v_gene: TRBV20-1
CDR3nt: TGCAGTGCTGAATCTACGGGAATTCAAGAGACCCAGTACTTC
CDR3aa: CSAESTGIQETQYF

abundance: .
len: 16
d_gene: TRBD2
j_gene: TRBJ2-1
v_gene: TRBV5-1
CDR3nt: TGCGCCAGCAGCCTATCGGGGACTAGCGTTGGCAATGAGCAGTTCTTC
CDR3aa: CASSLSGTSVGNEQFF

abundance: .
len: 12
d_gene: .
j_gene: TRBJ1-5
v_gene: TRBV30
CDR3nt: TGTGCCGTAGGGCAAAGCAATCAGCCCCAGCATTTT
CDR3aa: CAVGQSNQPQHF

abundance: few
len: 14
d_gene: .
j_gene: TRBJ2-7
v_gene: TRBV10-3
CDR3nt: TGTGCCATCAGTTCGACAGCATCTACCTACGAGCAGTACTTC
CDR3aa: CAISSTASTYEQYF

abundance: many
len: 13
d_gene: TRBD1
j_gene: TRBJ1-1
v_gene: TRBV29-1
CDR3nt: TGCAGCGTTGGGGACAGCATGAACACTGAAGCTTTCTTT
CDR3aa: CSVGDSMNTEAFF

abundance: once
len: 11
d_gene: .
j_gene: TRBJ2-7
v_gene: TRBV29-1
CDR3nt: TGCAGCGTTGAGGCAGCGTACGGGCAGTACTTC
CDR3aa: CSVEAAYGQYF

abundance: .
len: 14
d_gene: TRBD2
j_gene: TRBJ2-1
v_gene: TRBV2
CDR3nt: TGTGCCACTAGAACTAGCGGGACGTACAATGAGCAGTTCTTC
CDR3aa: CATRTSGTYNEQFF

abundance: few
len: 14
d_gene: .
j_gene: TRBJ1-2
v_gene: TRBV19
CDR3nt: TGTGCCAGTAGTATAACGGGGCCCTACTATGGCTACACCTTC
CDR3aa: CASSITGPYYGYTF

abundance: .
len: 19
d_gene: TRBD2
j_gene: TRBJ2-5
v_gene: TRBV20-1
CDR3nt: TGCAGTGCTAGAGAGGGGACTAGCGGGACTGTTCCCACATTCCAGACCCAGTACTTC
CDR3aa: CSAREGTSGTVPTFQTQYF